These 22 T cell receptor beta chains originate from one sample sequenced in a study of T cells in Graves' hyperthyroidism and ophthalmopathy. RNA transcripts served as the template for amplifying TCR beta CDR3 regions. The HTBI primer set served for first-round RT-PCR of the TCR CDR3. From the multiplex PCR reads, TCRdb called clonotypes with MiXCR, one entry per CDR3 protein. In the table there are about 250,000 distinct CDR3 sequences, almost 25% of which are singletons. Sequences were obtained from blood. The source of these receptors is a woman aged 40 to 50 with Graves' ophthalmopathy.

At least ten counts were recorded for this clonotype. This chain connects TRBV5-1 to TRBJ1-2; D is perhaps TRBD1 (6 bases). The germline V gene encodes CDR1 SGHRS and CDR2 YFSETQ. V lost 0 bases and J 2 bases, leaving 14 bases between the germline ends. The CDR3 covers 16 residues. CDR3 nucleotide sequence: TGCGCCAGCAGCTTGGCCCTGCTAGGGGGGAACTATGGCTACACCTTC. It yields the protein CASSLALLGGNYGYTF.

This chain links TRBV20-1 with TRBJ2-7; 7 nucleotides match TRBD2. The germline CDR1 and CDR2 sequences are DFQATT and SNEGSKA (reference sequence). The length of the CDR3 is 14 residues. After removal of 2 bases from V and 7 bases from J, the junction contained 11 bases not matched to a gene. The DNA of the CDR3 is TGCAGTGCTAGATTTCCTAGCGGCGGGTGGGAGCAGTACTTC. This encodes CSARFPSGGWEQYF.

The sample holds many counts of this clonotype. This chain uses TRBV27 with TRBJ1-1; perhaps TRBD1 as D (5 bases). V lost 5 bases and J 4 bases, leaving 11 bases between the germline ends. The CDR3 contains 13 residues. The germline gives CDR1 MNHEY, CDR2 SMNVEV (reference sequence). The CDR3 reads CASSPWTTTEAFF. The CDR3 region has the DNA TGTGCCAGCAGTCCCTGGACAACCACTGAAGCTTTCTTT.

This clonotype was detected many times. V usage is TRBV6-5 and J usage is TRBJ2-5, with D possibly matching TRBD1 (5 bases). This CDR3 region has 14 residues. Deletions cut 7 bases from V and 5 bases from J, with 17 bases between. CDR1 and CDR2 (germline): MNHEY, SVGAGI. CDR3 protein: CASTLQGRLETQYF. The CDR3 bases are TGTGCCAGCACCCTTCAGGGCAGGTTGGAGACCCAGTACTTC.

This chain joins TRBV3-1 and TRBJ2-2; 8 bases match TRBD2. This CDR3 has 17 residues. Germline assignment: CDR1 LGHDT and CDR2 YNNKEL (reference sequence). V gave up 0 bases and J gave up 4 bases; unmatched junction bases: 7. CDR3 loop: CASSQDPGGPGTGELFF. The CDR3 DNA reads TGTGCCAGCAGCCAAGATCCGGGAGGGCCCGGCACCGGGGAGCTGTTTTTT.

The chain joins TRBV3-1 to TRBJ2-7; possible D gene TRBD2, 6 bases. V dropped 4 bases and J dropped 2 bases, with 15 bases sitting between them. The CDR3 has 15 residues. Germline lookup yields CDR1 LGHDT and CDR2 YNNKEL (reference sequence). The CDR3 DNA follows: TGTGCCAGCAGCCGTGACGGGAGTTCCACCTACGAGCAGTACTTC. This codes for CASSRDGSSTYEQYF.

Many counts were recorded for this clonotype. The V and J genes are TRBV6-1 and TRBJ1-1; no reliable D call. The CDR3 runs 14 residues. The germline gives CDR1 MNHNS, CDR2 SASEGT. V was pared by 7 bases and J by 10 bases, with 22 bases between. The CDR3 DNA reads TGTGCCAGCAACCTCGGGTCCTCCGATTACGGAGCTTTCTTT. Residues: CASNLGSSDYGAFF.

This clonotype was counted ten times or more. The gene calls are TRBV6-5 and TRBJ2-7, with 8 bases that match TRBD2. This CDR3 comprises 15 residues. Trimming removed 6 bases from V and 6 bases from J; junction bases left unmatched: 13. Germline V CDR1 and CDR2: MNHEY, SVGAGI. CDR3 sequence: CASSQTTAGEGEQYF. CDR3 DNA sequence: TGTGCCAGCAGCCAGACGACAGCGGGAGAGGGCGAGCAGTACTTC.

V is TRBV6-1 and J is TRBJ1-1; possibly TRBD1 for D (6 bases). There are 13 residues in the CDR3. Germline CDR1 is MNHNS and CDR2 is SASEGT. With 8 bases removed from V and 0 bases from J, the gap between germline ends came to 10 bases. CDR3 sequence reads: CASLSGVNTEAFF. As DNA, the CDR3 is TGTGCCAGCCTTTCAGGGGTGAACACTGAAGCTTTCTTT.

This clonotype has at least ten counts. The CDR3, as DNA: TGCAGTGCTAGAGGGCTAGCGGGAGGGTCCTACGAGCAGTACTTC. This sequence encodes CSARGLAGGSYEQYF. The chain couples TRBV20-1 to TRBJ2-7; 12 bases are shared with TRBD2. The CDR3 has 15 amino acids. V trimming: 1 base; J trimming: 1 base; junction bases outside the gene matches: 2. Per the germline V gene, CDR1 is DFQATT and CDR2 is SNEGSKA (reference sequence).

About this clonotype: Just one base apart from a much larger clone, this may be a read error. V usage is TRBV19 and J usage is TRBJ1-1; D is possibly TRBD1 (5 bases). This CDR3 is 12 amino acids long. The V gene's germline CDR1 is LNHDA and CDR2 SQIVND (reference sequence). V was clipped by 10 bases and J by 1 base, with 10 bases between them. The CDR3 sequence is CATKTENTEAFF. Written as DNA, the CDR3 is TGTGCCACAAAGACAGAGAACACTGAAGCTTTCTTT.

This clonotype was counted a few times. V and J are TRBV19 and TRBJ2-5; possible D gene TRBD2, 6 bases. Trimming pared 5 bases from V and 5 bases from J, leaving 15 bases between. CDR1 is LNHDA, CDR2 SQIVND, per germline (reference sequence). This CDR3 comprises 14 residues. Here the CDR3 reads CASSRTTRVETQYF. The CDR3 DNA reads TGTGCCAGTAGTCGGACTACTAGGGTGGAGACCCAGTACTTC.

This clonotype came up many times. CDR3 nucleotide sequence: TGTGCCAGCAGCGTAGGCCCTCGAGGGAACACTGAAGCTTTCTTT. It encodes CASSVGPRGNTEAFF. The J gene is TRBJ1-1, the V gene TRBV9, with no clear D. Germline CDR1 reads SGDLS; CDR2 reads YYNGEE. The CDR3 length is 15 residues. V dropped 0 bases and J dropped 1 base, with 10 bases sitting between them.

The table lists this clonotype with many counts. The genes are TRBV14 and TRBJ2-2, with 9 positions matching TRBD2. After removal of 1 base from V and 5 bases from J, the junction contained 5 bases not matched to a gene. This CDR3 comprises 16 residues. Germline lookup yields CDR1 SGHDN and CDR2 FVKESK. CDR3 amino acids: CASSQVAAGGTGELFF. The CDR3 bases are TGTGCCAGCAGCCAAGTAGCAGCGGGAGGTACCGGGGAGCTGTTTTTT.

This clonotype was recorded many times. This sequence joins TRBV18 and TRBJ1-5, with no clear D. Trimming stripped 3 bases from V and 4 bases from J, with 4 bases between. The CDR3 totals 12 residues. The germline V gene has CDR1 KGHSH and CDR2 LQKENI. This CDR3 reads CASSPGNQPQHF. The DNA for the CDR3 is TGTGCCAGCTCACCTGGAAATCAGCCCCAGCATTTT.

The sample holds many counts of this clonotype. This chain joins TRBV5-1 and TRBJ2-4, with TRBD2 identical over 7 bases. The V and J ends lost 1 base and 5 bases, in that order; junction bases with no gene match: 6. Looked up from germline, CDR1 is SGHRS and CDR2 is YFSETQ. The CDR3 is 15 residues long. The CDR3 DNA reads TGCGCCAGCAGCTTGAGGTCTAGCGGACAAAACATTCAGTACTTC. Amino acid sequence: CASSLRSSGQNIQYF. Filled out from reference TRBV5-1 and TRBJ2-4, the complete variable domain reads KAGVTQTPRYLIKTRGQQVTLSCSPISGHRSVSWYQQTPGQGLQFLFEYFSETQRNKGNFPGRFSGRQFSNSRSEMNVSTLELGDSALYLCASSLRSSGQNIQYFGAGTRLSVL.

This clonotype was recorded at least ten times. A much larger clone is a single base away; this may be a read error. V and J are TRBV28 and TRBJ2-7; D perhaps matches TRBD1 (6 bases). V lost 4 bases and J 1 base, leaving 11 bases between the germline ends. The CDR3 loop spans 14 amino acids. Germline V gene lookup returns CDR1 MDHEN and CDR2 SYDVKM. In DNA, the CDR3 is TGTGCCAGCAGTTCGGGACACCTATCCTACGAGCAGTACTTC. It encodes CASSSGHLSYEQYF.

In this sample, this clonotype turned up many times. V usage is TRBV5-1 and J usage is TRBJ2-7; 8 bases match TRBD2. V was pared by 4 bases and J by 5 bases, with 8 bases of the junction left unmatched. CDR3 length: 14 residues. From germline, CDR1 is SGHRS and CDR2 YFSETQ. The CDR3 DNA reads as TGCGCCAGCAGCGATGGGACTAGTAGCGACGAGCAGTACTTC. Its protein product is CASSDGTSSDEQYF.

Comments on this clonotype: Sequence at one end of the junction differs from germline and may be a read error. The gene calls are TRBV6-4 and TRBJ2-7; D is possibly TRBD1 or TRBD2 (5 bases each). The CDR3 covers 15 residues. Germline V lookup: CDR1 MRHNA, CDR2 SNTAGT. This CDR3 is CTSSDSTGTLSEQYF. The CDR3 DNA reads as TGTACCAGCAGTGACTCCACCGGGACCCTTAGCGAGCAGTACTTC.

With respect to this clonotype: A clone one base away is much larger, so this may be a read error. This is likely a read error, given that the CDR3 carries no conserved phenylalanine or tryptophan at its end. This chain connects TRBV4-1 to TRBJ1-5; TRBD1 matches at 10 bases. This CDR3 is 17 amino acids long. The V segment lost 1 base and the J segment 0 bases; nucleotides outside the gene matches: 3. Germline V CDR1 and CDR2: MGHRA, YSYEKL. The CDR3 nucleotides read TGCGCCAGCAGCCAAGGTGGGGACAGGGGTAGCAATCAGCCCCAGCATCTT. Protein: CASSQGGDRGSNQPQHL.

This clonotype has ten or more counts. The chain recombines TRBV7-8 with TRBJ1-5, with D unresolved. In germline, CDR1 is SGHVS, CDR2 FQNEAQ. The CDR3 spans 13 residues. Trimming took 2 bases from V and 5 from J, leaving 7 bases between them. The CDR3 sequence: CASSLSWDQPQHF. The CDR3 nucleotides are TGTGCCAGCAGCTTATCCTGGGATCAGCCCCAGCATTTT.

The V gene is TRBV29-1, the J gene TRBJ2-7; TRBD2 agrees at 11 bases. Germline lookup yields CDR1 SQVTM and CDR2 ANQGSEA. Trimming removed 2 bases from V and 6 bases from J; junction bases left unmatched: 3. The CDR3 covers 13 residues. CDR3 sequence (DNA): TGCAGCGTTGAAATAGCGGGAGGGCCCGAGCAGTACTTC. Protein product: CSVEIAGGPEQYF.